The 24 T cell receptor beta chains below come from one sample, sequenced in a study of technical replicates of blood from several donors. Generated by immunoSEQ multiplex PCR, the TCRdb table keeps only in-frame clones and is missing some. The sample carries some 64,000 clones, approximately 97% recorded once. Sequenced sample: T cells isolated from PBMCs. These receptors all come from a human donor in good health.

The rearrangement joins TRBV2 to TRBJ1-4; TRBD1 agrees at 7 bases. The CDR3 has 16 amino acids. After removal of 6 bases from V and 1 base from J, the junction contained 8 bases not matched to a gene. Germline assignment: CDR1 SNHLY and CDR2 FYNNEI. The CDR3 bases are TGTGCCAGCAGCGGTGACAGGGAACGAACTAATGAAAAACTGTTTTTT. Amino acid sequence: CASSGDRERTNEKLFF.

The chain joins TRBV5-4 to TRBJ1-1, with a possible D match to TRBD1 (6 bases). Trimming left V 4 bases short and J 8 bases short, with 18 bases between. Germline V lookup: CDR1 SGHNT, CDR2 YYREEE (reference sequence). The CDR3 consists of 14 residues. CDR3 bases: TGTGCCAGCAGCCCCCGTGAGGGGGTGATCGAAGCTTTCTTT. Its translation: CASSPREGVIEAFF. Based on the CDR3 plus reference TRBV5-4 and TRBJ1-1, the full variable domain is ETGVTQSPTHLIKTRGQQVTLRCSSQSGHNTVSWYQQALGQGPQFIFQYYREEENGRGNFPPRFSGLQFPNYSSELNVNALELDDSALYLCASSPREGVIEAFFGQGTRLTVV.

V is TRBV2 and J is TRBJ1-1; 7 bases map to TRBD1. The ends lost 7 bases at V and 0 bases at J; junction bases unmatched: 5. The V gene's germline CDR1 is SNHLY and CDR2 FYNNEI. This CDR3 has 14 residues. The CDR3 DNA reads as TGTGCCAGCAATGCGGGACAGATGAACACTGAAGCTTTCTTT. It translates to CASNAGQMNTEAFF.

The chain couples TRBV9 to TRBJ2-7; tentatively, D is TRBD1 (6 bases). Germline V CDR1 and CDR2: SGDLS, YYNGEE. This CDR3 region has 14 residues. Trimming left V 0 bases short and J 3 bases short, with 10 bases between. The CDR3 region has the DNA TGTGCCAGCAGCGTAGGGACAGCTATCTACGAGCAGTACTTC. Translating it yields CASSVGTAIYEQYF.

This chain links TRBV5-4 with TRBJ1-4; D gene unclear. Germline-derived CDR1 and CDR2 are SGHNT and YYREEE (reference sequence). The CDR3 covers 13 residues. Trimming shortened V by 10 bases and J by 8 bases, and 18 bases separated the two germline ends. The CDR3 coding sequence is TGTGCCTACAGCGGGCGCACCTGGGAAAAACTGTTTTTT. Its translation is CAYSGRTWEKLFF.

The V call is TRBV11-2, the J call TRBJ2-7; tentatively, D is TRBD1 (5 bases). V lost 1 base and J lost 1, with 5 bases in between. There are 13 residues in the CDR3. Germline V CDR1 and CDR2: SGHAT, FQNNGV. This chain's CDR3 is CASSLGQSYEQYF. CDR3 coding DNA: TGTGCCAGCAGCTTAGGACAGTCCTACGAGCAGTACTTC.

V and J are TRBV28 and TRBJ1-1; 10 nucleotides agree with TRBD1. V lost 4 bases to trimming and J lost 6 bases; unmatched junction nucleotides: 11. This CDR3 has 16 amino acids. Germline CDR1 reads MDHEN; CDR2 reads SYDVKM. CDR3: CASSSDRRDRGPEAFF. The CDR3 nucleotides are TGTGCCAGCAGTTCTGATAGGCGGGACAGGGGCCCTGAAGCTTTCTTT.

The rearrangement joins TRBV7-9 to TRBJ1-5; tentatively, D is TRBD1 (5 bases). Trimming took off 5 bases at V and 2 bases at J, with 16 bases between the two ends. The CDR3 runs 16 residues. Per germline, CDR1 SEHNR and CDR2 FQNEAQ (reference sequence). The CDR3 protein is CASSALEGAGNQPQHF. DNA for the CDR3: TGTGCCAGCAGCGCCCTGGAAGGGGCAGGCAATCAGCCCCAGCATTTT.

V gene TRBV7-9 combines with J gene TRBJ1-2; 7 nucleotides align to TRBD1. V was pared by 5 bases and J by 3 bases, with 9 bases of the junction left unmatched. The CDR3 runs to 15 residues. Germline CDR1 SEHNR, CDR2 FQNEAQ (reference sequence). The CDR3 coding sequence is TGTGCCAGCAGCGCGGGTGAGGGGGCAGACTATGGCTACACCTTC. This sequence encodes CASSAGEGADYGYTF.

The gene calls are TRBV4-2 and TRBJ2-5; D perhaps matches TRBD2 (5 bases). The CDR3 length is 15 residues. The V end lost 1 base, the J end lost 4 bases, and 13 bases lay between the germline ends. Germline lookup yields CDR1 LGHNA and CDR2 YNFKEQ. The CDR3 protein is CASSQGGGGGETQYF. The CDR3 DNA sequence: TGTGCCAGCAGCCAAGGAGGAGGCGGAGGAGAGACCCAGTACTTC.

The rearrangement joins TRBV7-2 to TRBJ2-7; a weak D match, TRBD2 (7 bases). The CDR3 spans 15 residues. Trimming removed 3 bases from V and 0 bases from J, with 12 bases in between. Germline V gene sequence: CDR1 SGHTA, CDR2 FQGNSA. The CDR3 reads CASSFFAGASYEQYF. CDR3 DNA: TGTGCCAGCAGCTTCTTTGCGGGGGCCTCCTACGAGCAGTACTTC. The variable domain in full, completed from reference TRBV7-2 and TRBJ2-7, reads GAGVSQSPSNKVTEKGKDVELRCDPISGHTALYWYRQSLGQGLEFLIYFQGNSAPDKSGLPSDRFSAERTGGSVSTLTIQRTQQEDSAVYLCASSFFAGASYEQYFGPGTRLTVT.

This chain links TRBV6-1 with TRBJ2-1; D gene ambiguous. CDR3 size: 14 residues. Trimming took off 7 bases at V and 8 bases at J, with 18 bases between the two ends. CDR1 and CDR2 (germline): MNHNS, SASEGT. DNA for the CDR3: TGTGCCAGCATAACGAGGAGTCGTCGGTATGAGCAGTTCTTC. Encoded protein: CASITRSRRYEQFF.

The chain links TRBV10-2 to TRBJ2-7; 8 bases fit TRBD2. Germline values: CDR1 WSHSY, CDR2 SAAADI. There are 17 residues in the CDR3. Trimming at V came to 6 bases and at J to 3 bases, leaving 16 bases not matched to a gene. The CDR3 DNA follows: TGCGCCAGCAGCGACACGTTCTCGGGACTAGTCTTCTACGAGCAGTACTTC. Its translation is CASSDTFSGLVFYEQYF.

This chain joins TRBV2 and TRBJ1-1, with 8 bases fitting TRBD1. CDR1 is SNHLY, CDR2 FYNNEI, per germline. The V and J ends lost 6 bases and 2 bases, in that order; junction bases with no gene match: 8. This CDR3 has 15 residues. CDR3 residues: CASRKTGVPNTEAFF. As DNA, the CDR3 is TGTGCCAGCAGAAAGACAGGGGTCCCTAACACTGAAGCTTTCTTT.

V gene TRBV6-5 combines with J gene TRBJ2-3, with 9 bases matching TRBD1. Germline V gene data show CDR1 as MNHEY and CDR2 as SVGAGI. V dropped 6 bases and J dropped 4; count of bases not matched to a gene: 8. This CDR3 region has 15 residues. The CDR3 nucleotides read TGTGCCAGCAGATCCAAGGGACAGGGTGCAGATACGCAGTATTTT. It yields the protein CASRSKGQGADTQYF.

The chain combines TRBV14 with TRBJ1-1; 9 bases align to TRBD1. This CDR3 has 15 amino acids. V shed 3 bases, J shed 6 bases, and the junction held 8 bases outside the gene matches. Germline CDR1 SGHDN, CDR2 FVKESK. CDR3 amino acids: CASSHFDRGTAEAFF. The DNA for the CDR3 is TGTGCCAGCAGCCATTTCGACAGGGGGACGGCTGAAGCTTTCTTT.

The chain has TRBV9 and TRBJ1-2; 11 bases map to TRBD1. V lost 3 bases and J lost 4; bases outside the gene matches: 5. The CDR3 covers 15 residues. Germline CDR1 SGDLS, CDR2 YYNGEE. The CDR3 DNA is TGTGCCAGCAGCGCCGGGACAGGGGGTGTCTATGGCTACACCTTC. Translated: CASSAGTGGVYGYTF. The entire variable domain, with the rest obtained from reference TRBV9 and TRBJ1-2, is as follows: DSGVTQTPKHLITATGQRVTLRCSPRSGDLSVYWYQQSLDQGLQFLIQYYNGEERAKGNILERFSAQQFPDLHSELNLSSLELGDSALYFCASSAGTGGVYGYTFGSGTRLTVV.

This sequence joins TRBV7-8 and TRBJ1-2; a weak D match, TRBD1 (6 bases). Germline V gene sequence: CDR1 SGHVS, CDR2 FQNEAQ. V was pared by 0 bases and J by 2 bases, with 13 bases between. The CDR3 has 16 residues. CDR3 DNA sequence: TGTGCCAGCAGCTTAGCGTATAGGGGGACGAACTATGGCTACACCTTC. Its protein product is CASSLAYRGTNYGYTF. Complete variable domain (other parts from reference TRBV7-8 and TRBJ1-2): GAGVSQSPRYKVAKRGQDVALRCDPISGHVSLFWYQQALGQGPEFLTYFQNEAQLDKSGLPSDRFFAERPEGSVSTLKIQRTQQEDSAVYLCASSLAYRGTNYGYTFGSGTRLTVV.

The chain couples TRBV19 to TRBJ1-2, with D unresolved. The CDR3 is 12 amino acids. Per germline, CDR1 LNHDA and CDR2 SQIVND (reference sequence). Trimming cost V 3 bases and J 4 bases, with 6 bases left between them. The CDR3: CASSIRGYGYTF. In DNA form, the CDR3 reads TGTGCCAGTAGTATCCGAGGCTATGGCTACACCTTC.

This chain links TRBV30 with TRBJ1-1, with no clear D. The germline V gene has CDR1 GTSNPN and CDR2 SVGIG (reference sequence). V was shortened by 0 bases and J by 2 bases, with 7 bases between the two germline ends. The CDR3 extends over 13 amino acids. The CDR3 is CAWSVQLNTEAFF. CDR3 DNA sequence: TGTGCCTGGAGTGTACAGCTCAACACTGAAGCTTTCTTT.

In DNA, the CDR3 is TGTGCCAGCAGCTCGACTAGCGGCTTGAACACCGGGGAGCTGTTTTTT. Amino acids: CASSSTSGLNTGELFF. V is TRBV5-4 and J is TRBJ2-2; 9 bases line up with TRBD2. Germline CDR1 is SGHNT and CDR2 is YYREEE (reference sequence). Unmatched junction bases numbered 4, after V lost 3 bases and J lost 1 base. This CDR3 spans 16 amino acids.

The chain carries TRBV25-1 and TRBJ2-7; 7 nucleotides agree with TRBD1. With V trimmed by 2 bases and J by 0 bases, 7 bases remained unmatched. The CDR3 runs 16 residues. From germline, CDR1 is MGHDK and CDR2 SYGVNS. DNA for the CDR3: TGTGCCAGCAGTGAAGACGGACAGGTCCTCTCCTACGAGCAGTACTTC. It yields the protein CASSEDGQVLSYEQYF.

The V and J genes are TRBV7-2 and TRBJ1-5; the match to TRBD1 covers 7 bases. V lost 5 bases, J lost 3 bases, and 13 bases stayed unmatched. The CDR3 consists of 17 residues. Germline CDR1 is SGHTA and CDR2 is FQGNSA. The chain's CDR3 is CASSLPENRGTNQPQHF. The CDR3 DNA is TGTGCCAGCAGCCTCCCGGAGAACAGGGGAACCAATCAGCCCCAGCATTTT.

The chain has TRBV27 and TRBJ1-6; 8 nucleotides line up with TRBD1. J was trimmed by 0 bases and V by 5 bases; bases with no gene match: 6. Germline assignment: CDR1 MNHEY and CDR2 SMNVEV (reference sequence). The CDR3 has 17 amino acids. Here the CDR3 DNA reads TGTGCCAGCAGTCCGCGACAGGGGAGCTCCTATAATTCACCCCTCCACTTT. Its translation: CASSPRQGSSYNSPLHF.